This T cell receptor (beta chain) comes out of a study of Tregs in tolerant kidney transplant recipients. The table came from immunoSEQ multiplex PCR; TCRdb's copy has only in-frame clones and leaves some out. The data contain under 100,000 clones, around nine tenths of them singletons. As to this clone: No antigen is known for it.

General study points: Tregs expanded with activated donor B cells seemed most donor-specific. Findings come from small patient numbers and require larger validation. Biological reproducibility was not directly addressed in this study.

Specimen: CD8+ T cells from blood. The clonotype was recovered from a human donor in good health.

This chain's CDR3 is CASSRGTSGVDEQFF. As DNA, the CDR3 is TGTGCCAGCAGCCGAGGGACTAGCGGGGTTGATGAGCAGTTCTTC. The chain uses TRBV6-5 and TRBJ2-1; 13 bases are shared with TRBD2. The CDR3 length is 15 residues. Germline CDR1 MNHEY, CDR2 SVGAGI. V lost 6 bases to trimming and J lost 8 bases; unmatched junction nucleotides: 7.